Following are 10 T cell receptor beta chains from one sample sequenced in a study of blood T cell repertoires in COVID-19. Sequencing used immunoSEQ multiplex PCR; TCRdb keeps in-frame clones, though not all of them. Of 250,000 to 350,000 clones listed, 75% to 90% are singletons. Sequencing used peripheral blood. The receptors originated from a woman aged 25 to 39 with active or convalescent COVID-19.

This clone was found a few times. The genes are TRBV4-3 and TRBJ1-4, with D uncertain. The CDR3 loop spans 15 amino acids. The germline V gene has CDR1 LGHNA and CDR2 YSLEER. V was shortened by 2 bases and J by 1 base, with 8 bases between the two germline ends. The CDR3 sequence: CASSQTPGTNEKLFF. CDR3 DNA: TGCGCCAGCAGCCAAACTCCGGGAACTAATGAAAAACTGTTTTTT.

This chain links TRBV7-9 with TRBJ2-2; 11 bases agree with TRBD2. Germline values: CDR1 SEHNR, CDR2 FQNEAQ (reference sequence). This CDR3 contains 15 residues. J gave up 5 bases and V 8 bases, and 7 bases lay outside the gene matches. CDR3 coding DNA: TGTGCCAGCCGCGAGGGGACTAGCGGAACCGGGGAGCTGTTTTTT. This gives the protein CASREGTSGTGELFF.

The rearrangement joins TRBV5-1 to TRBJ2-1; 8 nucleotides align to TRBD2. The CDR3 consists of 16 residues. Trimming at V came to 0 bases and at J to 7 bases, leaving 9 bases not matched to a gene. Per the germline V gene, CDR1 is SGHRS and CDR2 is YFSETQ. This CDR3 is CASSLGAGGAQNEQFF. The CDR3 bases are TGCGCCAGCAGCTTGGGCGCCGGGGGGGCCCAAAATGAGCAGTTCTTC.

The genes are TRBV6-5 and TRBJ2-1; 13 nucleotides agree with TRBD2. In germline, CDR1 is MNHEY, CDR2 SVGAGI. The CDR3 length is 16 residues. V gave up 2 bases and J gave up 5 bases; unmatched junction bases: 3. The CDR3 bases are TGTGCCAGCAGTTACCTGACTAGCGGGGGGAACAATGAGCAGTTCTTC. It is translated as CASSYLTSGGNNEQFF.

This chain connects TRBV7-8 to TRBJ1-5; TRBD1 matches at 7 bases. V was pared by 4 bases and J by 4 bases, with 1 base of the junction left unmatched. CDR1 is SGHVS and CDR2 is FQNEAQ in the germline V gene. The CDR3 has 13 amino acids. CDR3 in amino acids: CASSSDRNQPQHF. DNA of the CDR3: TGTGCCAGCAGCTCGGACAGGAATCAGCCCCAGCATTTT.

The gene calls are TRBV7-6 and TRBJ2-3; maybe TRBD1 (5 bases). Trimming cost V 4 bases and J 1 base, with 15 bases left between them. Germline V gene sequence: CDR1 SGHVS, CDR2 FNYEAQ. The length of the CDR3 is 16 residues. The CDR3: CASSSLTGERTDTQYF. DNA of the CDR3: TGTGCCAGCAGCTCGTTAACAGGAGAACGCACAGATACGCAGTATTTT.

The V call is TRBV5-1, the J call TRBJ2-2; 9 positions agree with TRBD1. Germline V gene lookup returns CDR1 SGHRS and CDR2 YFSETQ. The CDR3 totals 17 residues. With V trimmed by 2 bases and J by 4 bases, 9 bases remained unmatched. The CDR3 here is CASSLAPGQGSTGELFF. CDR3 coding DNA: TGCGCCAGCAGCTTAGCTCCGGGACAGGGCTCCACCGGGGAGCTGTTTTTT. The complete variable domain, with remaining parts taken from reference TRBV5-1 and TRBJ2-2, reads KAGVTQTPRYLIKTRGQQVTLSCSPISGHRSVSWYQQTPGQGLQFLFEYFSETQRNKGNFPGRFSGRQFSNSRSEMNVSTLELGDSALYLCASSLAPGQGSTGELFFGEGSRLTVL.

The genes are TRBV18 and TRBJ2-1; possible D gene TRBD2, 6 bases. CDR1 is KGHSH and CDR2 is LQKENI in the germline V gene. Trimming took 3 bases from V and 9 from J, leaving 21 bases between them. This CDR3 region has 16 residues. The CDR3 here is CASSPASRASSGEQFF. CDR3 coding DNA: TGTGCCAGCTCACCGGCCTCCAGGGCCAGTAGCGGTGAGCAGTTCTTC.

A word on this clone: The identical CDR3 is also encoded by other nucleotide sequences in the sample. The chain uses TRBV27 and TRBJ2-7; 10 positions agree with TRBD1. This CDR3 spans 14 amino acids. Per the germline V gene, CDR1 is MNHEY and CDR2 is SMNVEV (reference sequence). V shed 3 bases and J 4 bases; nucleotides not matched to a gene: 3. In nucleotides, the CDR3 is TGTGCCAGCAGTTTGGGGACAGGGGTATACGAGCAGTACTTC. Translating gives CASSLGTGVYEQYF.

The chain couples TRBV29-1 to TRBJ2-3, with D possibly TRBD1 on 6 matching bases. Between the trimmed V and J ends, which lost 3 bases and 6 bases, there was a span of 10 bases. The CDR3 consists of 12 residues. Germline values: CDR1 SQVTM, CDR2 ANQGSEA. The CDR3 region is CSVDQGRDTQYF. DNA for the CDR3: TGCAGCGTTGACCAGGGGCGCGATACGCAGTATTTT.